This T cell receptor (beta chain) is drawn from a study of T cell repertoires in cytomegalovirus infection. V gave up 4 bases and J gave up 4 bases; unmatched junction bases: 5. In germline, CDR1 is SEHNR, CDR2 FQNEAQ (reference sequence). CDR3 size: 16 residues. This clonotype was recorded many times. What it binds is not known. TCRdb independently ran MiXCR on the reads; one entry per CDR3 protein. This table holds some 320,000 distinct CDR3 sequences, more than 8% found once. Study results and caveats: HLA-C-restricted CMV-specific TCR beta clonotypes prevailed in the ex vivo response.

Sequencing input: PBMCs. V and J are TRBV7-9 and TRBJ1-3; 12 bases align to TRBD1. The sequence was collected from a human donor in good health (CMV status not recorded). Some clones in this sample may be carry-over from other donors' samples. The CDR3 DNA reads as TGTGCCAGCAGCTGGGGACAGGGGGCCGCCGGAAACACCATATATTTT. It translates to CASSWGQGAAGNTIYF.